The 27 T cell receptor beta chains reported below all come from one sample, sequenced in a study of blood T cell repertoires in COVID-19 (dated by TCRdb to 2020 to 2021). Libraries were constructed by the immunoSEQ multiplex PCR assay. The immuneACCESS repertoire file appears here via TCRdb, limited to in-frame rearrangements. These files lack a portion of the clones; in checked studies, under half of the deficit traces to unresolved V genes, and the cause of the others is not known. This sample gives about 280,000 clones in total; around nine tenths of them show up just once. Of the sample, roughly 6.3% falls within the top ten clones. The sequenced sample was PBMCs or T cells enriched from blood (not recorded which). The receptors were gathered from a woman aged 35 to 49 who had recovered from COVID-19.

The rearrangement links TRBV28 to TRBJ2-7, with D perhaps matching TRBD1 (5 bases). The germline V gene has CDR1 MDHEN and CDR2 SYDVKM. Deletions cut 3 bases from V and 6 bases from J, with 12 bases between. There are 13 residues in the CDR3. The CDR3 is CASSLKPRVEQYF. CDR3 coding DNA: TGTGCCAGCAGTTTGAAGCCCAGGGTCGAGCAGTACTTC.

This chain joins TRBV27 and TRBJ1-1; 10 bases align to TRBD1. After removal of 6 bases from V and 2 bases from J, the junction contained 3 bases not matched to a gene. The CDR3 is 14 amino acids. Germline lookup yields CDR1 MNHEY and CDR2 SMNVEV (reference sequence). CDR3 coding DNA: TGTGCCAGCAGGGGGACAGGGGACAACACTGAAGCTTTCTTT. Amino acid sequence: CASRGTGDNTEAFF.

The rearrangement uses TRBV7-9 and TRBJ1-1; 7 bases agree with TRBD1. The CDR3 spans 15 residues. With 4 bases clipped from V and 0 bases from J, the junction kept 5 bases outside the gene matches. The germline gives CDR1 SEHNR, CDR2 FQNEAQ (reference sequence). CDR3 in amino acids: CASSSGQLLNTEAFF. CDR3 nucleotide sequence: TGTGCCAGCAGCTCGGGACAGCTCCTGAACACTGAAGCTTTCTTT.

The chain carries TRBV28 and TRBJ2-5, with D maybe TRBD1 (7 bases). CDR1 and CDR2 from the germline V gene are MDHEN and SYDVKM. This CDR3 region has 13 residues. Between the trimmed V and J ends, which lost 6 bases and 4 bases, there was a span of 12 bases. The CDR3 nucleotides read TGTGCCAGCAGCTTCCAGGGGGGAGAGACCCAGTACTTC. It encodes CASSFQGGETQYF.

The V call is TRBV25-1, the J call TRBJ1-4; D is possibly TRBD1 (5 bases). V dropped 3 bases and J dropped 7 bases, with 15 bases sitting between them. Germline V gene data show CDR1 as MGHDK and CDR2 as SYGVNS. The CDR3 length is 15 residues. In nucleotides, the CDR3 is TGTGCCAGCAGTGAGTTTCAGGGTTTCAGTGAAAAACTGTTTTTT. It translates to CASSEFQGFSEKLFF.

The chain joins TRBV2 to TRBJ1-1; tentative D call: TRBD1 (5 bases). The CDR3 has 13 amino acids. V was shortened by 7 bases and J by 2 bases, with 11 bases between the two germline ends. Germline CDR1 is SNHLY and CDR2 is FYNNEI. CDR3 sequence (DNA): TGTGCCAGCATACAGGACACTAACACTGAAGCTTTCTTT. It encodes CASIQDTNTEAFF.

CDR3 DNA sequence: TGCGCCAGCAGCCACATGACTAGCGGGAGGGCCGGGGAGCTGTTTTTT. The encoded protein is CASSHMTSGRAGELFF. V is TRBV5-1 and J is TRBJ2-2; 14 bases match TRBD2. The germline V gene has CDR1 SGHRS and CDR2 YFSETQ. The CDR3 has 16 amino acids. Trimming took 4 bases from V and 6 from J; bases not matched to a gene: 5.

The chain joins TRBV6-2 or TRBV6-3 to TRBJ1-2, with D unclear. Germline assignment: CDR1 MNHEY and CDR2 SVGEGT. V was clipped by 2 bases and J by 8 bases, with 6 bases between them. The CDR3 is 11 amino acids. The CDR3 region is CASSYDRGYTF. The CDR3 nucleotides read TGTGCCAGCAGTTACGATCGGGGCTACACCTTC.

V is TRBV28 and J is TRBJ1-5; D is uncertain. V lost 1 base and J 1 base, leaving 11 bases between the germline ends. The CDR3 is made up of 16 amino acids. From germline, CDR1 is MDHEN and CDR2 SYDVKM. This CDR3 is CASSLFLGVSNQPQHF. Written as DNA, the CDR3 is TGTGCCAGCAGTTTATTTTTGGGAGTGAGCAATCAGCCCCAGCATTTT.

There are a few counts of this clone. The chain combines TRBV14 with TRBJ2-7, with 10 bases that match TRBD2. After removal of 1 base from V and 2 bases from J, the junction contained 2 bases not matched to a gene. This CDR3 is 15 amino acids long. CDR1 and CDR2 (germline): SGHDN, FVKESK. The CDR3 nucleotides are TGTGCCAGCAGCCAAGGGACTAGCGGAGCCTACGAGCAGTACTTC. Its translation is CASSQGTSGAYEQYF. The variable domain in full, with the rest retrieved from reference TRBV14 and TRBJ2-7, is EAGVTQFPSHSVIEKGQTVTLRCDPISGHDNLYWYRRVMGKEIKFLLHFVKESKQDESGMPNNRFLAERTGGTYSTLKVQPAELEDSGVYFCASSQGTSGAYEQYFGPGTRLTVT.

The J gene is TRBJ2-7, the V gene TRBV18, with 9 bases matching TRBD1. After removal of 3 bases from V and 0 bases from J, the junction contained 3 bases not matched to a gene. The CDR3 length is 15 residues. The V gene's germline CDR1 is KGHSH and CDR2 LQKENI. The CDR3 region is CASSPSQGASYEQYF. CDR3 nucleotides: TGTGCCAGCTCACCTTCACAGGGGGCCTCCTACGAGCAGTACTTC. The full variable domain, rest sourced from reference TRBV18 and TRBJ2-7, is NAGVMQNPRHLVRRRGQEARLRCSPMKGHSHVYWYRQLPEEGLKFMVYLQKENIIDESGMPKERFSAEFPKEGPSILRIQQVVRGDSAAYFCASSPSQGASYEQYFGPGTRLTVT.

The chain is built from TRBV12-3 or TRBV12-4 and TRBJ2-2; tentatively, D is TRBD2 (5 bases). Between the trimmed V and J ends, which lost 4 bases and 6 bases, there was a span of 9 bases. This CDR3 comprises 13 residues. The CDR3 is CASSSTRSGELFF. In DNA form, the CDR3 reads TGTGCCAGCAGTTCAACTAGATCCGGGGAGCTGTTTTTT.

This clone appeared a few times. V usage is TRBV7-3 and J usage is TRBJ1-1; D gene ambiguous. Germline V gives CDR1 SGHTA, CDR2 FQGTGA. V lost 2 bases, J lost 3 bases, and 7 bases lay in between. This CDR3 has 13 amino acids. CDR3 sequence: CASSLAQHTEAFF. In DNA form, the CDR3 reads TGTGCCAGCAGCTTAGCACAGCACACTGAAGCTTTCTTT.

V usage is TRBV5-4 and J usage is TRBJ2-6; TRBD2 is a possible D gene (6 bases). With 0 bases removed from V and 0 bases from J, the gap between germline ends came to 10 bases. CDR1 SGHNT and CDR2 YYREEE come from the germline V gene (reference sequence). CDR3 length equals 17 residues. In DNA form, the CDR3 reads TGTGCCAGCAGCTTGGCCCCGGGGGTCTCTGGGGCCAACGTCCTGACTTTC. Translation gives CASSLAPGVSGANVLTF.

The gene calls are TRBV7-8 and TRBJ2-7; 10 bases match TRBD1. CDR3 length: 20 residues. CDR1 SGHVS and CDR2 FQNEAQ come from the germline V gene. Losses at the gene ends were 2 bases for V and 5 bases for J; bases not matched to a gene: 21. The CDR3 loop reads CASSLFHFGNRDRGMDEQYF. DNA for the CDR3: TGTGCCAGCAGCTTATTCCATTTCGGTAACCGGGACAGGGGTATGGACGAGCAGTACTTC.

The rearrangement uses TRBV20-1 and TRBJ1-6; TRBD1 is a possible D gene (5 bases). Germline V lookup: CDR1 DFQATT, CDR2 SNEGSKA (reference sequence). V was cut by 3 bases and J by 5 bases, with 14 bases left in between. The CDR3 is 15 residues long. CDR3 sequence reads: CSASRGGRNNSPLHF. CDR3 DNA: TGCAGTGCTAGTAGGGGCGGTCGGAATAATTCACCCCTCCACTTT.

Comment on this clone: This sample also contains other DNA sequences that code for the same CDR3. The genes are TRBV28 and TRBJ1-4; D is ambiguous. The CDR3 runs 15 residues. Germline assignment: CDR1 MDHEN and CDR2 SYDVKM. Trimming cost V 1 base and J 2 bases, with 8 bases left between them. Here the CDR3 DNA reads TGTGCCAGCAGTTTATTTGCGGCTACTAATGAAAAACTGTTTTTT. Residues: CASSLFAATNEKLFF.

The gene calls are TRBV19 and TRBJ1-4, with D perhaps matching TRBD1 (6 bases). Per germline, CDR1 LNHDA and CDR2 SQIVND (reference sequence). This CDR3 is built from 15 residues. Trimming took 5 bases from V and 5 from J, leaving 15 bases between them. The CDR3: CASSRRGRGNEKLFF. Written as DNA, the CDR3 is TGTGCCAGTAGTCGTCGGGGGAGGGGGAATGAAAAACTGTTTTTT.

The chain combines TRBV11-1 with TRBJ2-1; 8 positions agree with TRBD1. The germline gives CDR1 SGHAT, CDR2 FQDESV (reference sequence). The CDR3 contains 14 residues. The J segment lost 2 bases and the V segment lost 7 bases, leaving 4 bases of the junction unmatched. The CDR3 here is CASKQGEPYNEQFF. The CDR3 DNA is TGTGCCAGCAAACAGGGGGAACCCTACAATGAGCAGTTCTTC.

The chain carries TRBV13 and TRBJ2-7; TRBD1 matches at 7 bases. The junction had 10 bases not matched to a gene; V was cut back by 5 bases and J by 3 bases. This CDR3 has 15 residues. CDR1 is PRHDT, CDR2 FYEKMQ, per germline (reference sequence). DNA for the CDR3: TGTGCCAGCAGCCCCTCGGGACAGCAATTCTACGAGCAGTACTTC. Protein: CASSPSGQQFYEQYF.

This chain links TRBV20-1 with TRBJ1-5; TRBD1 is a possible D gene (5 bases). This CDR3 comprises 13 residues. The germline V gene encodes CDR1 DFQATT and CDR2 SNEGSKA (reference sequence). Trimming took 3 bases from V and 9 from J, leaving 15 bases between them. The CDR3 nucleotides are TGCAGTGCTAGTTTCGACAGCAATTCGCCCCAGCATTTT. Its protein is CSASFDSNSPQHF.

V gene TRBV6-5 combines with J gene TRBJ1-5; 7 bases agree with TRBD1. The CDR3 is 15 amino acids. The ends lost 6 bases at V and 6 bases at J; junction bases unmatched: 11. Germline values: CDR1 MNHEY, CDR2 SVGAGI. The CDR3 region has the DNA TGTGCCAGCAGCCCGGTGAGGGGGCAAGGTCAGCCCCAGCATTTT. It codes for CASSPVRGQGQPQHF.

This chain uses TRBV19 with TRBJ1-2; 7 nucleotides match TRBD1. The CDR3 consists of 15 residues. The trim removed 4 bases at V and 0 bases at J, leaving 5 bases unmatched. Germline lookup yields CDR1 LNHDA and CDR2 SQIVND (reference sequence). The CDR3 DNA sequence: TGTGCCAGTAGTACCCCGGGACAGCCTAACTATGGCTACACCTTC. It is translated as CASSTPGQPNYGYTF.

The V call is TRBV3-1 (or the pseudogene TRBV3-2), the J call TRBJ2-7, with D tentatively TRBD2 (5 bases). V was trimmed by 4 bases and J by 6 bases, leaving 13 bases between them. The length of the CDR3 is 13 residues. CDR1 and CDR2 from the germline V gene are LGHDT and YNNKEL (reference sequence). The CDR3 region has the DNA TGTGCCAGCAGCCTGTCGGGGTCGGGCGAGCAGTACTTC. It yields the protein CASSLSGSGEQYF.

This clone was observed a few times. The chain is built from TRBV28 and TRBJ1-1; perhaps TRBD1 as D (6 bases). With 4 bases removed from V and 0 bases from J, the gap between germline ends came to 6 bases. The CDR3 consists of 13 residues. CDR1 is MDHEN, CDR2 SYDVKM, per germline. CDR3 sequence (DNA): TGTGCCAGCAGTTGGACAGTGAACACTGAAGCTTTCTTT. Amino acids: CASSWTVNTEAFF.

The gene calls are TRBV2 and TRBJ1-2; D might be TRBD1 (5 bases). CDR1 is SNHLY, CDR2 FYNNEI, per germline. The CDR3 covers 12 residues. Trimming took off 6 bases at V and 5 bases at J, with 10 bases between the two ends. This CDR3 is CASRLKGYGYTF. The CDR3 DNA follows: TGTGCCAGCAGGTTGAAGGGGTATGGCTACACCTTC.

The chain carries TRBV6-2 or TRBV6-3 and TRBJ1-5; no firm D call. The CDR3 loop spans 17 amino acids. Deletions cut 3 bases from V and 2 bases from J, with 17 bases between. Germline assignment: CDR1 MNHEY and CDR2 SVGEGT. CDR3 in amino acids: CASSYPRGRAGNQPQHF. The DNA for the CDR3 is TGTGCCAGCAGTTATCCCCGAGGGCGGGCGGGCAATCAGCCCCAGCATTTT.